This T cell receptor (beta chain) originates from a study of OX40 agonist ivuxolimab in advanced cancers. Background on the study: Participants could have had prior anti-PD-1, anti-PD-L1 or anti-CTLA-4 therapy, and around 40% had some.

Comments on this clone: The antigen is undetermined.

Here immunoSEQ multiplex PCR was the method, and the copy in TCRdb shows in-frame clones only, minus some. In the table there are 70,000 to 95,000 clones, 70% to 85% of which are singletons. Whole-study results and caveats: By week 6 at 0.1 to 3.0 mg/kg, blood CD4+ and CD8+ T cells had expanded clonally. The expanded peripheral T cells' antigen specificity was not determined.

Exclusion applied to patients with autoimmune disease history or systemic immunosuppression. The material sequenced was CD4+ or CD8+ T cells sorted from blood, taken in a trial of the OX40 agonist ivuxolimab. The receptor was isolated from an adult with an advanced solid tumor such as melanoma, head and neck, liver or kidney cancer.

The CDR3 reads CAWRPGVYTGELFF. In nucleotides, the CDR3 is TGTGCCTGGAGACCGGGAGTGTACACCGGGGAGCTGTTTTTT. The chain uses TRBV30 and TRBJ2-2; TRBD2 might be the D (6 bases). The germline V gene encodes CDR1 GTSNPN and CDR2 SVGIG (reference sequence). Trimming cost V 3 bases and J 3 bases, with 11 bases left between them. The CDR3 totals 14 residues.